Listed below are T cell receptor beta chains from one sample, sequenced in a study of blood T cell repertoires in COVID-19. Assay: immunoSEQ multiplex PCR; the TCRdb copy retains only in-frame clones and omits some. Of a few hundred thousand clones in the sample, roughly 90% were seen once. The specimen sequenced was peripheral blood. These receptor sequences come from a man younger than 35 with COVID-19, enrolled during active disease. The CDR3 runs from the conserved cysteine through the conserved F or W. A D gene is named only where the DNA matches it firmly. Clone size is stated in some rows and not others, as once, few, many or a class when expanded.

d_call	v_call	clone_size	j_call	cdr3_aa	cdr3_nt
TRBD1	TRBV9	NA	TRBJ2-6	CASSVARNRGRFTGANVLTF	TGTGCCAGCAGCGTTGCAAGGAACAGGGGGCGATTCACTGGGGCCAACGTCCTGACTTTC
NA	TRBV30	NA	TRBJ1-1	CAWSRTVNTEAFF	TGTGCCTGGAGTAGAACGGTGAACACTGAAGCTTTCTTT
NA	TRBV28	NA	TRBJ2-7	CATTTGLYEQYF	TGTGCCACCACGACGGGACTCTACGAGCAGTACTTC
TRBD2	TRBV3-1/TRBV3-2	NA	TRBJ2-5	CASSFSGSWETQYF	TGTGCCAGCAGCTTCAGCGGGAGTTGGGAGACCCAGTACTTC
NA	TRBV2	NA	TRBJ1-5	CASSELVYGQPQHF	TGTGCCAGCAGTGAATTAGTTTACGGTCAGCCCCAGCATTTT
NA	TRBV20-1	few	TRBJ2-7	CSASLQDRSSYEQYF	TGCAGTGCTAGTCTGCAAGACAGGAGCTCCTACGAGCAGTACTTC
NA	TRBV10-3	NA	TRBJ2-5	CAFPGKSEETQYF	TGTGCCTTCCCTGGCAAGTCGGAGGAGACCCAGTACTTC
NA	TRBV4-1	NA	TRBJ1-4	CASSQGPGDEKLFF	TGCGCCAGCAGCCAAGGACCGGGGGACGAAAAACTGTTTTTT
NA	TRBV2	NA	TRBJ2-7	CASSEETSPGEQYF	TGTGCCAGCAGTGAAGAAACTAGCCCGGGGGAGCAGTACTTC
NA	TRBV6-5	NA	TRBJ2-2	CASSPGTSGGELFF	TGTGCCAGCAGTCCCGGGACATCGGGCGGGGAGCTGTTTTTT
TRBD2	TRBV5-1	NA	TRBJ2-3	CASSLGDYPSTDTQYF	TGCGCCAGCAGCTTGGGGGACTACCCTAGCACAGATACGCAGTATTTT
TRBD2	TRBV10-3	NA	TRBJ2-1	CAISGTSGSYNEQFF	TGTGCCATCAGCGGGACTAGCGGGTCGTACAATGAGCAGTTCTTC
TRBD2	TRBV6-5	NA	TRBJ2-3	CASSYSIAGGPDTQYF	TGTGCCAGCAGTTACTCTATAGCGGGGGGCCCAGATACGCAGTATTTT
NA	TRBV6-6	NA	TRBJ1-1	CASTETGDYTEAFF	TGTGCCAGCACTGAGACAGGAGATTACACTGAAGCTTTCTTT
TRBD1	TRBV7-9	NA	TRBJ1-6	CASSLGTGIYSPLHF	TGTGCCAGCAGCTTAGGGACAGGGATTTATTCACCCCTCCACTTT
NA	TRBV6-5	NA	TRBJ2-3	CASRQTGRIDTQYF	TGTGCCAGCAGGCAGACTGGGAGAATAGATACGCAGTATTTT
NA	TRBV7-9	NA	TRBJ2-5	CASSSQNQETQYF	TGTGCCAGCAGCTCACAGAACCAAGAGACCCAGTACTTC
NA	TRBV27	NA	TRBJ1-6	CASSPQKNNSPLHF	TGTGCCAGCAGTCCCCAGAAGAATAATTCACCCCTCCACTTT